This TCR beta chain was found in a study of human T cells and chemical hapten exposure. Overall study findings and caveats: Expanded TCRs formed significantly more large CDR3 similarity clusters than controls. The number of TCRs over 1 in 1000 frequency stayed unchanged after DPC.

This clonotype was seen a few times. Its antigen is unknown. V lost 4 bases and J lost 10; bases outside the gene matches: 21. Germline assignment: CDR1 LGHNA and CDR2 YSLEER. The CDR3 runs to 17 residues. As for time point: patch test 3, about 24 weeks after DPC sensitization. Specified treatment: therapeutic diphenylcyclopropenone sensitization with weekly scalp DPC. Original processing notes: Samples contained a median of 95,638 TCRs, with a range of roughly 20,000 to 750,000. TCRdb recomputed calls from the RACE reads with MiXCR, one row per CDR3 protein. The authors' filters were not applied to this entry. The sample carries about 190,000 distinct CDR3 sequences, under 25% recorded once.

The input for sequencing was whole blood, taken in connection with sensitization to the hapten diphenylcyclopropenone (DPC). The receptor's source is a middle-aged woman with alopecia areata. Some clones in this sample may be carry-over from other donors' samples. V is TRBV4-3 and J is TRBJ1-1, with TRBD1 identical over 7 bases. CDR3 amino acids: CASSPGGAQGGRVPAFF. CDR3 sequence (DNA): TGCGCCAGCAGCCCCGGGGGGGCGCAGGGGGGAAGGGTTCCAGCTTTCTTT.